The 4 T cell receptor beta chains listed next were all sequenced from one sample in a study of blood T cell repertoires in COVID-19. The repertoire was sequenced with immunoSEQ multiplex PCR; TCRdb's copy has only in-frame clones and lacks some. Of approximately 200,000 clones in the sample, approximately 86% are singletons; the top ten hold around 4.5%. Sample: PBMCs or T cells enriched from blood (not recorded which). The origin of the receptors is a woman in her twenties or thirties who had been exposed to COVID-19.

The rearrangement links TRBV6-5 to TRBJ2-7; 8 nucleotides align to TRBD1. Trimming cost V 7 bases and J 7 bases; bases outside gene matches: 12. The germline V gene encodes CDR1 MNHEY and CDR2 SVGAGI. This CDR3 has 14 residues. The CDR3 here is CASNPGTGPTEQYF. CDR3 nucleotides: TGTGCCAGCAATCCCGGGACAGGACCTACGGAGCAGTACTTC.

The chain carries TRBV18 and TRBJ1-2, with 9 bases fitting TRBD1. The CDR3 contains 14 residues. Germline V gene sequence: CDR1 KGHSH, CDR2 LQKENI. Trimming took 0 bases from V and 7 from J; bases not matched to a gene: 3. In nucleotides, the CDR3 is TGTGCCAGCTCACCACCCGGGACAGGGACTGGCTACACCTTC. It encodes CASSPPGTGTGYTF.

The chain recombines TRBV27 with TRBJ1-1; D is perhaps TRBD1 (5 bases). Per the germline V gene, CDR1 is MNHEY and CDR2 is SMNVEV (reference sequence). V was trimmed by 0 bases and J by 0 bases, leaving 8 bases between them. This CDR3 contains 15 residues. CDR3 loop: CASSLSSGMNTEAFF. DNA for the CDR3: TGTGCCAGCAGTTTATCGTCAGGGATGAACACTGAAGCTTTCTTT.

The chain couples TRBV6-5 to TRBJ2-7; 13 nucleotides match TRBD2. Germline V gives CDR1 MNHEY, CDR2 SVGAGI. The J segment lost 4 bases and the V segment lost 4 bases, leaving 4 bases of the junction unmatched. The CDR3 loop spans 15 amino acids. CDR3 amino acids: CASSSGLAGNYEQYF. CDR3 bases: TGTGCCAGCAGTTCGGGACTAGCGGGGAATTACGAGCAGTACTTC.